This T cell receptor (beta chain) comes out of a study of blood T cell repertoires in COVID-19. The authors' processing: Estimated nucleated cell counts came from reference gene primer amplification. The repertoire was sequenced with immunoSEQ multiplex PCR; TCRdb's copy has only in-frame clones and lacks some. The V and J calls and clone size come from that table; D and trimming were worked out from the DNA. The sample consists of 70,000 or so clones, 60% to 85% of them appearing once. Specimen: peripheral blood. This TCR derives from a human donor in a cohort sampled during active COVID-19.

This CDR3 is CASSLEGAQNYGYTF. The CDR3 DNA follows: TGTGCCAGCAGCTTAGAGGGGGCGCAGAACTATGGCTACACCTTC. The chain is built from TRBV7-9 and TRBJ1-2; 7 positions match TRBD1. After removal of 1 base from V and 2 bases from J, the junction contained 4 bases not matched to a gene. The CDR3 has 15 residues. Looked up from germline, CDR1 is SEHNR and CDR2 is FQNEAQ (reference sequence).